This TCR beta chain stems from a study of memory CD4+ T cells and cytomegalovirus serostatus. Some clones are missing from TCRdb's copy, which holds only in-frame ones; the method was immunoSEQ multiplex PCR. The sample holds 50,000 to 75,000 clones; roughly four fifths are singletons and the top ten take about 1%. This clone was picked up many times. Trimming took 4 bases from V and 3 from J, leaving 13 bases between them. The germline V gene encodes CDR1 SEHNR and CDR2 FQNEAQ (reference sequence). The CDR3 loop spans 14 amino acids. Single viable CD3+CD4+CD8-CD45RO+ cells were sorted as the memory CD4+ T cells.

Sequenced: memory CD4+ T cells from blood. This TCR was sampled from an adult in good health and CMV-seronegative. The chain recombines TRBV7-9 with TRBJ2-7, with D maybe TRBD2 (6 bases). This CDR3 reads CASSSWKEGYEQYF. CDR3 DNA: TGTGCCAGCAGCTCGTGGAAGGAGGGCTACGAGCAGTACTTC.